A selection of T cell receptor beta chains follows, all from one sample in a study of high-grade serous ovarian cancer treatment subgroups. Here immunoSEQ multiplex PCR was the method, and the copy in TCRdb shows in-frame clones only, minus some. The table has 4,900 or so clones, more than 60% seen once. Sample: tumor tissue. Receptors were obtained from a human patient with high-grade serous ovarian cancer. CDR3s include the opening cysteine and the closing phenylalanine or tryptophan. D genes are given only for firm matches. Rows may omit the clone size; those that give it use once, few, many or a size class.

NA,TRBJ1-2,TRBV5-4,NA,CASSLGAGDGYTF,TGTGCCAGCAGCCTGGGGGCAGGTGATGGCTACACCTTC
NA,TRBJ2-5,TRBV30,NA,CAWTGWKETQYF,TGTGCCTGGACAGGGTGGAAAGAGACCCAGTACTTC
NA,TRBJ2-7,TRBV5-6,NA,CASSLGGTGGVYEQYF,TGTGCCAGCAGCTTGGGAGGAACAGGGGGGGTGTACGAGCAGTACTTC
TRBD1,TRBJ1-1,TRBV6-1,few,CASNRDSYTEAFF,TGTGCCAGCAATAGGGACAGCTACACTGAAGCTTTCTTT
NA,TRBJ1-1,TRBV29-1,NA,CSVVVRADSEAFF,TGCAGCGTTGTGGTCAGGGCGGACTCTGAAGCTTTCTTT
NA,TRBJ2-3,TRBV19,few,CASYGDTQYF,TGTGCCAGTTACGGAGATACGCAGTATTTT
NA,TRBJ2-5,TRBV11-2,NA,CASSRTRTGQETQYF,TGTGCCAGCAGCCGAACTCGGACGGGCCAAGAGACCCAGTACTTC
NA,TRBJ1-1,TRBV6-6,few,CASSGRAMNTEAFF,TGTGCCAGCAGTGGCAGGGCCATGAACACTGAAGCTTTCTTT
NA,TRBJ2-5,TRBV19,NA,CASSIGSQETQYF,TGTGCCAGTAGTATAGGCAGTCAAGAGACCCAGTACTTC
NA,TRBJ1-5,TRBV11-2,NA,CASSLGRGKQPQHF,TGTGCCAGCAGCTTAGGCCGGGGAAAACAGCCCCAGCATTTT
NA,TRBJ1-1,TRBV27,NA,CASSLGGGTEAFF,TGTGCCAGCAGTTTGGGCGGGGGGACTGAAGCTTTCTTT
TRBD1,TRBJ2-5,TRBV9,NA,CASSVEGQGFQETQYF,TGTGCCAGCAGCGTAGAGGGACAGGGATTCCAAGAGACCCAGTACTTC
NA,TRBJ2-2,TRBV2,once,CASTGTVGTGELFF,TGTGCCAGCACTGGAACTGTGGGAACCGGGGAGCTGTTTTTT
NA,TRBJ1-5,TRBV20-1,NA,CSAGPQHF,TGCAGTGCCGGGCCCCAGCATTTT
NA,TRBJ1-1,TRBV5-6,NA,CASSPGGGREALNTEAFF,TGTGCCAGCAGCCCGGGTGGGGGGAGAGAAGCCTTGAACACTGAAGCTTTCTTT
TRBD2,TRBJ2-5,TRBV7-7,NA,CASSLGAGIQETQYF,TGTGCCAGCAGCTTAGGAGCGGGGATACAAGAGACCCAGTACTTC
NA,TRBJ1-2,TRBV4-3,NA,CASSFRGRGNYGYTF,TGCGCCAGCAGCTTCCGGGGCCGGGGGAACTATGGCTACACCTTC
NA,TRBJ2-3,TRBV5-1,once,CASSQRAGTDTQYF,TGCGCCAGCAGTCAGCGGGCGGGGACAGATACGCAGTATTTT
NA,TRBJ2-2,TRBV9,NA,CASSVGASPSNTGELFF,TGTGCCAGCAGCGTAGGCGCTTCACCCTCGAACACCGGGGAGCTGTTTTTT
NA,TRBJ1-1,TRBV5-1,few,CASSLAGQREAFF,TGCGCCAGCAGCTTGGCCGGGCAGCGTGAAGCTTTCTTT
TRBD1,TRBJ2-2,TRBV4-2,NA,CASRRGQGLGGELFF,TGTGCCAGCAGACGGGGACAGGGGTTAGGCGGGGAGCTGTTTTTT
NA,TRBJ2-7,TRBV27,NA,CASSSSFGGRRIYEQYF,TGTGCCAGCAGTTCAAGTTTCGGGGGGCGTCGAATCTACGAGCAGTACTTC
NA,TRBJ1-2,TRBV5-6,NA,CASRAAYGYTF,TGTGCCAGCAGGGCGGCTTATGGCTACACCTTC
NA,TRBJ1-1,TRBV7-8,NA,CASSSLLSNTEAFF,TGTGCCAGCAGCTCCCTCTTAAGCAACACTGAAGCTTTCTTT
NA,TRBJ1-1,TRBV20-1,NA,CSATDGDEAFF,TGCAGTGCCACAGACGGAGATGAAGCTTTCTTT
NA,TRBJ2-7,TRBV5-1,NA,CASSSGAAGEQYF,TGCGCCAGCAGCTCAGGGGCCGCGGGGGAGCAGTACTTC
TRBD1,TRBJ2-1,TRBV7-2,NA,CASSSRQGNEQFF,TGTGCCAGCAGCTCGCGACAGGGGAATGAGCAGTTCTTC
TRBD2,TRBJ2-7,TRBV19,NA,CASSTSGESEQYF,TGTGCCAGTAGCACCAGCGGGGAGTCCGAGCAGTACTTC
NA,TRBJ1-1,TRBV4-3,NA,CASPEGVTEAFF,TGCGCCAGCCCCGAGGGGGTCACTGAAGCTTTCTTT
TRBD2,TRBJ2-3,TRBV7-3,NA,CASSLSGGKDTQYF,TGTGCCAGCAGCTTAAGCGGGGGGAAAGATACGCAGTATTTT
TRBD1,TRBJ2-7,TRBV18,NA,CASSRDRGSEQYF,TGTGCCAGCTCACGGGACAGGGGTTCCGAGCAGTACTTC
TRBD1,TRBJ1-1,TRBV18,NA,CASSPPVSGQGAGEAFF,TGTGCCAGCTCACCACCGGTTAGCGGACAGGGGGCGGGTGAAGCTTTCTTT
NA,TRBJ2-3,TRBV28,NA,CASSSDGHTDTQYF,TGTGCCAGCAGTTCAGACGGACACACAGATACGCAGTATTTT
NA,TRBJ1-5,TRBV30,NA,CAWSGLGSNSNQPQHF,TGTGCCTGGAGTGGGCTAGGGTCGAATAGCAATCAGCCCCAGCATTTT
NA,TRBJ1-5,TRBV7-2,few,CASSLGGFNQPQHF,TGTGCCAGCAGCTTAGGGGGGTTCAATCAGCCCCAGCATTTT
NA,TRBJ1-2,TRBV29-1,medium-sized,CSATGDFGGYTF,TGCAGCGCCACGGGTGATTTCGGCGGCTACACCTTC
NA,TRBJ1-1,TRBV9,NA,CASSAGQLNTEAFF,TGTGCCAGCAGCGCGGGACAATTGAACACTGAAGCTTTCTTT
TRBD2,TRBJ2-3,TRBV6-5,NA,CASTPGGTDTQYF,TGTGCCAGCACCCCGGGGGGTACAGATACGCAGTATTTT
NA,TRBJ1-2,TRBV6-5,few,CASRRVDDYGYTF,TGTGCCAGCCGCAGGGTAGACGACTATGGCTACACCTTC
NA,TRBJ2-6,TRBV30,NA,CAWSLRGGANVLTF,TGTGCCTGGAGCCTAAGGGGCGGGGCCAACGTCCTGACTTTC
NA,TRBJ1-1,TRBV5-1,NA,CASSLRGNTEAFF,TGCGCCAGCAGCTTGAGGGGGAACACTGAAGCTTTCTTT
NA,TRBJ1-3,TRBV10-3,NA,CAITRTAGNTIYF,TGTGCCATCACCAGAACCGCCGGAAACACCATATATTTT
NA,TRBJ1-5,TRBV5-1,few,CASSLGGTSNQPQHF,TGCGCCAGCAGCTTGGGAGGGACTAGCAATCAGCCCCAGCATTTT
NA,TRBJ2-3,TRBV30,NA,CAWSASSDTQYF,TGTGCCTGGAGTGCAAGCTCAGATACGCAGTATTTT
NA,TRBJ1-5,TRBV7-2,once,CASSTYRTTTGQPQHF,TGTGCCAGCAGCACTTACCGAACCACTACTGGACAGCCCCAGCATTTT
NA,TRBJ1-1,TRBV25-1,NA,CASSATGWEAPTEAFF,TGTGCCAGCAGTGCCACAGGCTGGGAGGCCCCCACTGAAGCTTTCTTT
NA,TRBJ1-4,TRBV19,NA,CASSDREKLFF,TGTGCCAGTAGTGACCGGGAAAAACTGTTTTTT
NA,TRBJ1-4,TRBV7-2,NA,CASSLARVSNEKLFF,TGTGCCAGCAGCTTAGCAAGGGTCTCTAATGAAAAACTGTTTTTT
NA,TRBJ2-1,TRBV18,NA,CASSQQRPSYNEQFF,TGTGCCAGCTCACAGCAGAGGCCCTCCTACAATGAGCAGTTCTTC
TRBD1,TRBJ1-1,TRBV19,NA,CASSMRIGSQGQRNTEAFF,TGTGCCAGTAGTATGAGGATTGGAAGCCAGGGACAGAGGAACACTGAAGCTTTCTTT
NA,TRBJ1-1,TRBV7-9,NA,CASSPSIQNTEAFF,TGTGCCAGCAGCCCCAGTATTCAGAACACTGAAGCTTTCTTT
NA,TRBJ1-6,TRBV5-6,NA,CASSRTGEQANSPLHF,TGTGCCAGCAGCAGAACCGGGGAACAGGCTAATTCACCCCTCCACTTT
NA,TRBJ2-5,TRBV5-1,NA,CASSLAGLQETQYF,TGCGCCAGCAGCTTGGCAGGTCTTCAAGAGACCCAGTACTTC
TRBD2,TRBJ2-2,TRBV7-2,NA,CASSSRTSGGASGELFF,TGTGCCAGCAGCTCTCGGACTAGCGGGGGGGCATCCGGGGAGCTGTTTTTT
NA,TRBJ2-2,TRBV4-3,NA,CASSQGGWANTGELFF,TGCGCCAGCAGCCAAGGGGGATGGGCGAACACCGGGGAGCTGTTTTTT
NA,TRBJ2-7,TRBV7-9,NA,CASSSARPGGYEQYF,TGTGCCAGCAGCTCTGCCCGCCCTGGTGGCTACGAGCAGTACTTC
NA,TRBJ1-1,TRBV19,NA,CASRPTGGLHTEAFF,TGTGCCAGTAGACCGACGGGGGGGCTTCACACTGAAGCTTTCTTT